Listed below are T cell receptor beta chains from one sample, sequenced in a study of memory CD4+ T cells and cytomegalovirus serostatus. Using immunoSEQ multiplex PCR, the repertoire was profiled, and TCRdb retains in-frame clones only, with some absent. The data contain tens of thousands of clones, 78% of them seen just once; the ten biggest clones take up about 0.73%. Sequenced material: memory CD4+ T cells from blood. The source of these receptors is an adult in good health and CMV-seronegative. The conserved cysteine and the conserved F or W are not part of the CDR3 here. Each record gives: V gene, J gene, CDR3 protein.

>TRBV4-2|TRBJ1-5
ASSQGDTAGNQPQH
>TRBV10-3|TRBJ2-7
AISERLRSYEQY
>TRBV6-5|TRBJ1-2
ASSYAGAGYGYT
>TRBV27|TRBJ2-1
ASINLAGGGQF
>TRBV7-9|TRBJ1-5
ASSLDIGRVWDNQPQH
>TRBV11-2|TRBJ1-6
ASSLDLREGNSPLH
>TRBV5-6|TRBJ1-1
ASSGLFQGAMNTEAF
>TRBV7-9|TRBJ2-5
ASSPLRGGRETQY
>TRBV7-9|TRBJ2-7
ASSPAEYEQY
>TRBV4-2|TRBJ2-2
ASSQERMRGLHGELF
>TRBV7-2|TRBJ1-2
ASSLARRGSGYT
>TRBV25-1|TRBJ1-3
ASSDRSSGNTIY
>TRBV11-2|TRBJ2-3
ASSLKYSGGPDTQY
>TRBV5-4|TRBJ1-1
ASSWGQGKNTEAF
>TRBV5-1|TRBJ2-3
ASSWTTPPPDTQY
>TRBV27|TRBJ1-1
ASSPSMNTEAF
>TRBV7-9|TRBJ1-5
ASSLGGSSNQPQH
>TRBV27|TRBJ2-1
ASIARTGKNEQF
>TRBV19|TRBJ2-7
ASSPRTGSYEQY
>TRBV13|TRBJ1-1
ASSLLGRNTEAF
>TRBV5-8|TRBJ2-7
ASSLKVGRGEQY
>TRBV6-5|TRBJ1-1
ASSYGFLNTEAF
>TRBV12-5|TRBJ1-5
ASGPGTQYQPQH
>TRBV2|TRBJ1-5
ASSDLSGGSGQPQH
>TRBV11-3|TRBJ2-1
ASSLGGQLRHNEQF
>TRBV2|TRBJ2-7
ASSATGVDYEQY
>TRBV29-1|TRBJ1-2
SVVSNYGYT
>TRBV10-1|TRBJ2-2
ASSSSVANTGELF
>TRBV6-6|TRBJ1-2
ATFTVGYT
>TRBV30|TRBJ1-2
AWSVRGARGYT
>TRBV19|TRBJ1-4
ASKSDRQTFNEKLF
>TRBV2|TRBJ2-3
ASTPLSTDTQY
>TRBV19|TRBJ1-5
ASSRSRSDQPQH
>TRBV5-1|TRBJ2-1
ASSLAGASGGEEQF
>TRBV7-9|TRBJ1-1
ASSPRALNTEAF
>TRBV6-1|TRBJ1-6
ASSVDRSPLH
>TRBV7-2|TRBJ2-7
ASSTAEGVYEQY
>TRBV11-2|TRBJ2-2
ATKGLTGGELF
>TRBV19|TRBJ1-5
ASSKTTGDGNQPQH
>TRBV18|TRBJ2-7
ASSPGTADEQY
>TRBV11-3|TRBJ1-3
ASSFSSGGSGNTIY
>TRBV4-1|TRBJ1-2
ASSPQGDHYGYT
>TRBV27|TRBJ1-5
ASSSYNQPQH
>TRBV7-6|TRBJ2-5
ASSPRTRASQETQY
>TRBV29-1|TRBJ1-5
SVAGDMDQPQH
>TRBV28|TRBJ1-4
ASSFPQGREKLF